This T cell receptor (beta chain) was recorded in a study of blood T cell repertoires in COVID-19. Study-wide context: The origin of the acute and convalescent COVID-19 samples was the United States, Italy and Spain. PBMCs, B-cell-depleted T cells, or T cells were the source of the cDNA or gDNA that made up the material.

As originally analysed: Counts of nucleated cells, estimated from reference gene primer amplification, were obtained. Clones were sequenced by immunoSEQ multiplex PCR, and TCRdb holds only the in-frame ones, with some missing. D and trimming come from the DNA, and the V and J calls and clone size come from that table. The sample lists hundreds of thousands of clones, 65% to 90% occurring once. Germline CDR1 and CDR2: SGHAT and FQDESV (reference sequence). CDR3 length: 15 residues. The V gene lost 1 base and the J gene lost 12 bases, with 16 bases spanning the gap. The TCR was taken from a man of 80 years or more with acute or convalescent COVID-19. The sequenced sample consisted of peripheral blood. The V and J genes are TRBV11-1 and TRBJ1-6, with D unclear. The CDR3 nucleotides read TGTGCCAGCAGCTTAGAGTCGGAGGGATACGGACCCCTCCACTTT. Translation gives CASSLESEGYGPLHF.